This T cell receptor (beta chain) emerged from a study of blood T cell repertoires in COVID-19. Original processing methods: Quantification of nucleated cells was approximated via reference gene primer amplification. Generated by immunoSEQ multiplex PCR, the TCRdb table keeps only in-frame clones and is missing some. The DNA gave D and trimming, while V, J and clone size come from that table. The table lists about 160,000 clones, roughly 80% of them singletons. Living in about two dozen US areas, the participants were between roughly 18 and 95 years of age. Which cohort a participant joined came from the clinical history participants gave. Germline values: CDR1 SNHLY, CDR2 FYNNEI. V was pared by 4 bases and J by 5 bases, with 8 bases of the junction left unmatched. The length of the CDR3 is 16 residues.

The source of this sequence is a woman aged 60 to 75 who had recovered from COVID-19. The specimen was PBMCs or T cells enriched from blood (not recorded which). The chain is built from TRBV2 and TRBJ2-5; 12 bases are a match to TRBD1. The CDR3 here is CASSAGTGGLKETQYF. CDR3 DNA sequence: TGTGCCAGCAGTGCCGGGACAGGGGGCTTAAAGGAGACCCAGTACTTC.